This T cell receptor (beta chain) derives from a study of T cells expressing NK-cell markers. TCRdb reprocessed the 5' RACE reads; each CDR3 protein has one entry and no DNA is given. In all, the sample yields roughly 160,000 distinct CDR3 sequences. This CDR3 spans 14 amino acids. Germline CDR1 SGHVS, CDR2 FQNEAQ. Sequencing was carried out using blood T cells: a sorted CD56 or NKG2C T cell subset, CD4+ or CD8+ T cells, or bulk PBMC T cells (not recorded which). The sequence derives from a man between 18 and 69 years old in good health. The J gene is TRBJ2-7, the V gene TRBV7-8; the D gene TCRdb calls, TRBD1, cannot be checked with no DNA. CDR3 region: CASSLEGRVSEQYF.